This T cell receptor (beta chain) was retrieved from a study of brain T cells in children with intractable seizures. This clone was detected once. Sequencing used immunoSEQ multiplex PCR; TCRdb keeps in-frame clones, though not all of them. The sample lists tens of thousands of clones; approximately 90% were seen once. The CDR3 sequence is 16 residues long. Germline V gene sequence: CDR1 MDHEN, CDR2 SYDVKM. V trimming: 10 bases; J trimming: 0 bases; junction bases outside the gene matches: 13. The sample here was peripheral blood, taken at surgery. The clonotype was recovered from a girl between 2 and 10 years old with Rasmussen encephalitis and intractable seizures. The chain recombines TRBV28 with TRBJ2-5; TRBD1 aligns across 8 bases. The CDR3 reads CATLGQAQGHQETQYF. CDR3 bases: TGTGCCACCCTGGGACAGGCCCAGGGACACCAAGAGACCCAGTACTTC.